The next 28 T cell receptor beta chains were all read from a single sample in a study of human T cells and chemical hapten exposure (dated by TCRdb to the early 2020s). The sample's time point label is to be understood as: patch test 1, 2 weeks after DPC sensitization. The meaning of the sample's treatment or condition label: therapeutic diphenylcyclopropenone sensitization with weekly scalp DPC. The receptor library was made with RACE. These reads were obtained on a NextSeq 500. TCRdb's own reprocessing of the public reads used fastp at Q25 and MiXCR and kept productive beta chains. Merged by CDR3 protein, the rows form single entries marked with the most common genes and DNA. Counted in this sample were 150,000 to 200,000 distinct CDR3 sequences; about 14% of them appeared once. The biggest ten clones account for approximately 1.5% of the sample. The material sequenced was whole blood, taken in connection with sensitization to the hapten diphenylcyclopropenone (DPC). Receptor source: a woman in her thirties with alopecia areata. Some clones in this sample may be carry-over from other donors' samples.

The chain employs TRBV3-1 and TRBJ2-1; 8 bases align to TRBD2. Germline trimming cut 1 base from V and 0 bases from J; bases unmatched to any gene: 5. The CDR3 length is 17 residues. Germline loops: CDR1 LGHDT, CDR2 YNNKEL (reference sequence). CDR3 bases: TGTGCCAGCAGCCAAGTTTTCAGCGGGGGCTCCTACAATGAGCAGTTCTTC. Its protein is CASSQVFSGGSYNEQFF.

The chain uses TRBV28 and TRBJ2-1, with 7 bases that match TRBD1. Germline values: CDR1 MDHEN, CDR2 SYDVKM. Trimming cost V 2 bases and J 4 bases; bases outside gene matches: 8. The CDR3 runs to 16 residues. The CDR3 nucleotides are TGTGCCAGCAGTTTAGAGGACAGGACTCCTTACAATGAGCAGTTCTTC. Translated: CASSLEDRTPYNEQFF.

This clonotype has ten or more counts. V and J are TRBV5-1 and TRBJ1-1; no firm D call. Deletions cut 2 bases from V and 1 base from J, with 9 bases between. This CDR3 has 14 residues. CDR1 is SGHRS, CDR2 YFSETQ, per germline. The CDR3 here is CASSFGRPNTEAFF. CDR3 DNA: TGCGCCAGCAGCTTCGGCCGGCCGAACACTGAAGCTTTCTTT.

This chain joins TRBV12-5 and TRBJ2-2; D may correspond to TRBD1 or TRBD2 (5 bases each). The CDR3 contains 15 residues. The germline V gene has CDR1 LGHNT and CDR2 FRNRAP. V lost 4 bases and J 6 bases, leaving 15 bases between the germline ends. CDR3 bases: TGTGCTAGTGGTTCACTGGCAGGGAGCGCCGGGGAGCTGTTTTTT. It codes for CASGSLAGSAGELFF.

This clonotype turned up a few times. This sequence joins TRBV20-1 and TRBJ2-1; 12 bases agree with TRBD2. Germline V CDR1 and CDR2: DFQATT, SNEGSKA (reference sequence). After removal of 5 bases from V and 4 bases from J, the junction contained 6 bases not matched to a gene. This CDR3 comprises 15 residues. Here the CDR3 DNA reads TGCAGTGCTTCCGGACTAGCGGGGACTTACAATGAGCAGTTCTTC. Protein: CSASGLAGTYNEQFF.

The chain couples TRBV19 to TRBJ2-5; possibly TRBD2 for D (5 bases). The ends were cut back, 9 bases at V and 2 bases at J, with 16 bases in the middle. Germline V gives CDR1 LNHDA, CDR2 SQIVND (reference sequence). This CDR3 spans 14 amino acids. In DNA, the CDR3 is TGTGCCAGCAGCCCGGCGGGCAATCAAGAGACCCAGTACTTC. It encodes CASSPAGNQETQYF.

This rearrangement joins TRBV9 to TRBJ1-2; D remains unclear. Trimming stripped 0 bases from V and 7 bases from J, with 10 bases between. CDR1 SGDLS and CDR2 YYNGEE come from the germline V gene. CDR3 size: 13 residues. The DNA for the CDR3 is TGTGCCAGCAGCGTAGGCCAGGAGCGTGGCTACACCTTC. Translated, it gives CASSVGQERGYTF.

This clonotype was recorded many times. V and J are TRBV6-2 or TRBV6-3 and TRBJ2-2; possible D gene TRBD2, 6 bases. Germline CDR1 is MNHEY and CDR2 is SVGEGT. The V end was cut by 6 bases, the J end by 4 bases, with 6 bases between. The CDR3 length is 12 residues. CDR3 loop: CASSGGTGELFF. Here the CDR3 DNA reads TGTGCCAGCAGCGGGGGCACCGGGGAGCTGTTTTTT.

This clonotype was seen at least ten times. The chain links TRBV5-1 to TRBJ2-7, with 8 positions matching TRBD1. With V trimmed by 4 bases and J by 1 base, 10 bases remained unmatched. The CDR3 sequence is 16 residues long. Germline V gene lookup returns CDR1 SGHRS and CDR2 YFSETQ. This chain's CDR3 is CASSHAGTGLSYEQYF. In DNA form, the CDR3 reads TGCGCCAGCAGCCACGCCGGGACAGGTTTATCCTACGAGCAGTACTTC.

This clonotype was counted only a few times. This rearrangement joins TRBV6-5 to TRBJ2-1; 14 nucleotides match TRBD2. This CDR3 is built from 19 residues. Trimming took 4 bases from V and 1 from J; bases not matched to a gene: 9. Germline V lookup: CDR1 MNHEY, CDR2 SVGAGI. Here the CDR3 DNA reads TGTGCCAGCAGTTCGGGACTAGCGGGAGCTGGAGCTTCCTACAATGAGCAGTTCTTC. Its protein is CASSSGLAGAGASYNEQFF.

This clonotype was seen only a few times. This chain links TRBV20-1 with TRBJ2-5; no firm D call. The CDR3 extends over 16 amino acids. The ends were cut back, 5 bases at V and 7 bases at J, with 26 bases in the middle. The germline gives CDR1 DFQATT, CDR2 SNEGSKA (reference sequence). CDR3 nucleotide sequence: TGCAGTGCTCTCACCTCCTCGGCCTCAACGTCGGGGACCCAGTACTTC. The encoded protein is CSALTSSASTSGTQYF.

In this sample, this clonotype turned up a few times. This chain uses TRBV19 with TRBJ1-5; D is perhaps TRBD1 (5 bases). The ends were cut back, 1 base at V and 7 bases at J, with 8 bases in the middle. Per the germline V gene, CDR1 is LNHDA and CDR2 is SQIVND (reference sequence). This CDR3 spans 13 amino acids. The DNA for the CDR3 is TGTGCCAGTAGTATAGGTTGGGGGCAGCCCCAGCATTTT. This sequence encodes CASSIGWGQPQHF.

This clonotype occurred many times. The chain uses TRBV12-3 or TRBV12-4 and TRBJ1-6, with D possibly TRBD1 on 6 matching bases. Trimming shortened V by 2 bases and J by 10 bases, and 15 bases separated the two germline ends. The CDR3 runs 15 residues. Written as DNA, the CDR3 is TGTGCCAGCAGTTTAATCGCACAGGGAGGCTCACCCCTCCACTTT. Translated: CASSLIAQGGSPLHF.

This clonotype was observed many times. The V and J genes are TRBV7-9 and TRBJ2-3; D not resolved. The CDR3 is 12 amino acids. The V end lost 5 bases, the J end lost 4 bases, and 7 bases lay between the germline ends. CDR1 SEHNR and CDR2 FQNEAQ come from the germline V gene (reference sequence). The CDR3 DNA reads TGTGCCAGCAGCCCTCCCGCAGATACGCAGTATTTT. It codes for CASSPPADTQYF.

This clonotype was seen only a few times. This sequence joins TRBV7-6 and TRBJ2-5; TRBD2 agrees at 9 bases. This CDR3 spans 15 amino acids. Trimming at V came to 5 bases and at J to 3 bases, leaving 7 bases not matched to a gene. CDR1 and CDR2 (germline): SGHVS, FNYEAQ. CDR3 in DNA: TGTGCCAGCAGCCCTAACCTAGCGGGGAAAGAGACCCAGTACTTC. This gives the protein CASSPNLAGKETQYF.

This clonotype appeared a few times. The chain employs TRBV5-1 and TRBJ1-1; D is unresolved. Trimming took off 7 bases at V and 1 base at J, with 17 bases between the two ends. There are 15 residues in the CDR3. Germline assignment: CDR1 SGHRS and CDR2 YFSETQ. The CDR3 DNA reads as TGCGCCAGCCGCGGTATTCTGGGTGAGAACACTGAAGCTTTCTTT. It translates to CASRGILGENTEAFF.

In its sample, this clonotype was seen a few times. The rearrangement links TRBV9 to TRBJ2-3; 7 bases are a match to TRBD2. CDR3 length: 15 residues. Looked up from germline, CDR1 is SGDLS and CDR2 is YYNGEE. Unmatched junction bases numbered 10, after V lost 3 bases and J lost 6 bases. The CDR3 loop is CASSEGGRSPDTQYF. The CDR3, as DNA: TGTGCCAGCAGCGAAGGCGGGAGATCACCCGATACGCAGTATTTT.

Ten or more counts support this clonotype. The chain employs TRBV6-2 or TRBV6-3 and TRBJ2-7, with D unclear. The CDR3 totals 12 residues. V shed 2 bases and J shed 2 bases, with 4 bases lying between them. Per the germline V gene, CDR1 is MNHEY and CDR2 is SVGEGT. The CDR3 nucleotides are TGTGCCAGCAGTTACAATCCCTACGAGCAGTACTTC. This sequence encodes CASSYNPYEQYF.

This clonotype was detected many times. The V and J genes are TRBV14 and TRBJ1-5; D is uncertain. V dropped 1 base and J dropped 5 bases, with 9 bases sitting between them. This CDR3 is 14 amino acids long. Germline V gene lookup returns CDR1 SGHDN and CDR2 FVKESK. The CDR3 is CASSQAGSDQPQHF. CDR3 in DNA: TGTGCCAGCAGCCAAGCTGGGTCCGATCAGCCCCAGCATTTT.

The chain joins TRBV21-1 to TRBJ1-5. TRBV21-1 is a pseudogene segment. The CDR3 contains 18 residues. CDR3 amino acids: CASSKGQRDIISNQPQHF. The CDR3 region has the DNA TGTGCCAGCAGCAAAGGTCAGCGGGATATAATTAGCAATCAGCCCCAGCATTTT.

There are a few counts of this clonotype. The rearrangement joins TRBV5-1 to TRBJ2-1; 9 nucleotides agree with TRBD2. V lost 5 bases and J lost 7; bases outside the gene matches: 10. Germline V gene data show CDR1 as SGHRS and CDR2 as YFSETQ. The CDR3 spans 15 residues. In DNA, the CDR3 is TGCGCCAGCAGATATAGCGGGAGTGAGCGGAATGAGCAGTTCTTC. It is translated as CASRYSGSERNEQFF.

The gene calls are TRBV2 and TRBJ2-7; 9 bases map to TRBD2. From germline, CDR1 is SNHLY and CDR2 FYNNEI. CDR3 length: 14 amino acids. Trimming at V came to 5 bases and at J to 3 bases, leaving 5 bases not matched to a gene. CDR3 sequence (DNA): TGTGCCAGCAGTCAGGGACTAGCTTTCTACGAGCAGTACTTC. It specifies CASSQGLAFYEQYF.

The chain recombines TRBV29-1 with TRBJ1-2; TRBD1 matches at 7 bases. Germline V lookup: CDR1 SQVTM, CDR2 ANQGSEA. V was clipped by 5 bases and J by 4 bases; unmatched bases: 4. CDR3 size: 12 residues. The CDR3 DNA follows: TGCAGCGTTACAGGGGTTGCCTATGGCTACACCTTC. It translates to CSVTGVAYGYTF.

The chain employs TRBV18 and TRBJ2-3; maybe TRBD2 (7 bases). The CDR3 consists of 15 residues. The V gene's germline CDR1 is KGHSH and CDR2 LQKENI. The V end was cut by 3 bases, the J end by 11 bases, with 21 bases between. The CDR3 nucleotides read TGTGCCAGCTCACCTGGCGCGGGGGCCCCCTCGGAGCAGTATTTT. Its protein is CASSPGAGAPSEQYF.

The CDR3 here is CSVGGRGTNTEAFF. DNA of the CDR3: TGCAGCGTTGGGGGGAGGGGCACGAACACTGAAGCTTTCTTT. The chain couples TRBV29-1 to TRBJ1-1, with D possibly TRBD1 on 5 matching bases. The V and J ends lost 4 bases and 1 base respectively, with 13 bases between them. CDR1 and CDR2 (germline): SQVTM, ANQGSEA. The CDR3 totals 14 residues.

This clonotype appeared a few times. The J gene is TRBJ1-5, the V gene TRBV18, with a weak D call TRBD1 (6 bases). Germline assignment: CDR1 KGHSH and CDR2 LQKENI. V lost 0 bases, J lost 1 base, and 10 bases lay in between. This CDR3 spans 16 amino acids. As DNA, the CDR3 is TGTGCCAGCTCACCACCGGGACACAGAAGCAATCAGCCCCAGCATTTT. This sequence encodes CASSPPGHRSNQPQHF.

This clonotype was recorded a few times. The V call is TRBV7-9, the J call TRBJ1-1; no reliable D call. The CDR3 consists of 13 residues. V lost 4 bases and J 6 bases, leaving 12 bases between the germline ends. Germline V CDR1 and CDR2: SEHNR, FQNEAQ (reference sequence). CDR3 nucleotide sequence: TGTGCCAGCAGCTCCCGAGAGTGGGCTGAAGCTTTCTTT. Encoded protein: CASSSREWAEAFF.

This chain uses TRBV5-1 with TRBJ2-2, with TRBD1 as a possible D gene (5 bases). Germline CDR1 SGHRS, CDR2 YFSETQ. V shed 1 base and J shed 4 bases, with 17 bases lying between them. The CDR3 consists of 17 residues. This CDR3 reads CASSLFPAGMGTGELFF. DNA of the CDR3: TGCGCCAGCAGCTTGTTTCCGGCAGGGATGGGCACCGGGGAGCTGTTTTTT.